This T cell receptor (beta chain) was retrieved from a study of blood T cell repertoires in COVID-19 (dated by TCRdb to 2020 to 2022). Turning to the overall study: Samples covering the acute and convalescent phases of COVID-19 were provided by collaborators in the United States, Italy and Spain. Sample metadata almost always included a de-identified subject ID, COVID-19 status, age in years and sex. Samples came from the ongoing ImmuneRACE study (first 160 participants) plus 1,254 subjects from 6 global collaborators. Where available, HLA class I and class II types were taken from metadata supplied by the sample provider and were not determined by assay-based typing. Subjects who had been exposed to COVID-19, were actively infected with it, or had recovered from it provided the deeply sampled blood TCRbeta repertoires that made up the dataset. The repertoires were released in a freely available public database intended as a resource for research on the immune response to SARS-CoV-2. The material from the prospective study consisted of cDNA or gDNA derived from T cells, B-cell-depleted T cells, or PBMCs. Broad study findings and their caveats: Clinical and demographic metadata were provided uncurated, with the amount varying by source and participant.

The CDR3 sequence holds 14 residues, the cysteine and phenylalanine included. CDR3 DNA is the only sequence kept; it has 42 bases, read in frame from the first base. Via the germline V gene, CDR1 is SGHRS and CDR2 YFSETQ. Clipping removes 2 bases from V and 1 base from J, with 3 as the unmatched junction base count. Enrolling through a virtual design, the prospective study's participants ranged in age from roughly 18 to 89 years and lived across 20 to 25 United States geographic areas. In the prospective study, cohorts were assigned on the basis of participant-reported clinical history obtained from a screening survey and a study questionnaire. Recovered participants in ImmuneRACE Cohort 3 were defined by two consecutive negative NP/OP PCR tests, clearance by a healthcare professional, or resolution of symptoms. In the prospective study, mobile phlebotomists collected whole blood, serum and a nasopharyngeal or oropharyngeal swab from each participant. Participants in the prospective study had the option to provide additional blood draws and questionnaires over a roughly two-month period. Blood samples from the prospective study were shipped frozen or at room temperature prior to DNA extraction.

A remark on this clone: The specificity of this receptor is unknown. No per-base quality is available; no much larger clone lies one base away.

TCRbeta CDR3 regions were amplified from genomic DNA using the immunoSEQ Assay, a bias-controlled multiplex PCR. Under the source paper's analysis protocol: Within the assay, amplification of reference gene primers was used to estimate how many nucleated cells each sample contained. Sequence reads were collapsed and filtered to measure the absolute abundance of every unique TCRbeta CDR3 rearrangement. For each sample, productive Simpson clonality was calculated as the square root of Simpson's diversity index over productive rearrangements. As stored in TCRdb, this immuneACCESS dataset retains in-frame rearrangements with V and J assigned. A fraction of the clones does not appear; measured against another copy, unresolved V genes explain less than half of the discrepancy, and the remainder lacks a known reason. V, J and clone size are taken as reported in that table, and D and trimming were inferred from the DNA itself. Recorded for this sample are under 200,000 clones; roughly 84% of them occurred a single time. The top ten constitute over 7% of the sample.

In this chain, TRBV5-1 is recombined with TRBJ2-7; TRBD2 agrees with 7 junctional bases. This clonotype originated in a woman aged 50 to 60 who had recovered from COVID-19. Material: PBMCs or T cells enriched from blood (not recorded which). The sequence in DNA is TGCGCCAGCAGCTTCTATAGCGGGTCCTACGAGCAGTACTTC. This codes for CASSFYSGSYEQYF.